This is a list of T cell receptor beta chains from one sample in a study of lymphopenia after photon versus proton radiotherapy. TCRdb's table, derived via immunoSEQ multiplex PCR, lists solely in-frame clones and lacks some. The sample has 150,000 to 200,000 clones, around nine tenths seen once. Material: peripheral blood, obtained from a patient treated with photon-based radiotherapy. These receptors all come from a man aged 50 to 59 with gastric cancer. The CDR3 runs from the conserved cysteine through the conserved F or W. Fields, in order: V gene, D gene, J gene, clone size, CDR3 protein, CDR3 DNA. The D gene is left open where the match is weak. Not every row has a clone size; where given, it reads once, few, many or a size class.

>TRBV30|NA|TRBJ2-7|NA
CAWRVISYEQYF
TGTGCCTGGAGAGTTATCTCCTACGAGCAGTACTTC
>TRBV4-3|NA|TRBJ1-5|NA
CASSQDYTSNQPQHF
TGCGCCAGCAGCCAAGATTACACGAGCAATCAGCCCCAGCATTTT
>TRBV19|NA|TRBJ2-4|few
CASSIATGPGGGLAKNIQYF
TGTGCCAGTAGTATTGCGACAGGGCCCGGAGGGGGGCTAGCCAAAAACATTCAGTACTTC
>TRBV7-9|NA|TRBJ2-4|few
CASSPPTVIQYF
TGTGCCAGCAGCCCCCCGACGGTCATTCAGTACTTC
>TRBV19|TRBD2|TRBJ2-1|NA
CASRPGLAGGPGFKEQFF
TGTGCCAGTAGACCGGGACTAGCGGGAGGGCCTGGATTTAAGGAGCAGTTCTTC
>TRBV19|TRBD2|TRBJ2-1|NA
CASSISLAGYNEQFF
TGTGCCAGTAGTATTAGTCTAGCGGGGTACAATGAGCAGTTCTTC
>TRBV5-4|TRBD2|TRBJ2-7|NA
CASRGSGSGEQYF
TGTGCCAGCCGAGGTAGCGGGAGCGGGGAGCAGTACTTC
>TRBV4-1|NA|TRBJ2-1|NA
CASSRETLIGEQFF
TGCGCCAGCAGCCGGGAGACTCTGATCGGTGAGCAGTTCTTC
>TRBV6-1|TRBD1|TRBJ2-7|NA
CASRPGGSSYEQYF
TGTGCCAGCAGACCAGGGGGCAGCTCCTACGAGCAGTACTTC
>TRBV10-3|TRBD2|TRBJ2-1|NA
CAISAGWREGHHNEQFF
TGTGCCATCAGTGCGGGTTGGCGGGAGGGGCACCACAATGAGCAGTTCTTC
>TRBV18|NA|TRBJ2-7|NA
CASSRARAAYEQYF
TGTGCCAGCTCAAGGGCCAGGGCGGCCTACGAGCAGTACTTC
>TRBV11-2|NA|TRBJ1-1|NA
CASSPQGLNEAFF
TGTGCCAGCAGCCCCCAGGGGCTTAATGAAGCTTTCTTT
>TRBV6-1|NA|TRBJ1-4|NA
CASSEYGGLNEKLFF
TGTGCCAGCAGTGAATATGGGGGGCTTAATGAAAAACTGTTTTTT
>TRBV6-5|NA|TRBJ2-7|NA
CASSYSASSYEQYF
TGTGCCAGCAGTTACTCGGCGTCCTCCTACGAGCAGTACTTC
>TRBV19|TRBD2|TRBJ2-1|NA
CASSIPGVLAGYNEQFF
TGTGCCAGTAGTATTCCCGGAGTACTAGCGGGCTACAATGAGCAGTTCTTC
>TRBV6-1|NA|TRBJ2-7|NA
CASSDPGSPRYEQYF
TGTGCCAGCAGTGATCCAGGGTCCCCCCGCTACGAGCAGTACTTC
>TRBV29-1|TRBD1|TRBJ1-2|few
CSVPDWDRRAWGYTF
TGCAGCGTTCCAGACTGGGACAGGCGAGCCTGGGGCTACACCTTC
>TRBV7-9|NA|TRBJ1-4|NA
CASSIGQGTNEKLFF
TGTGCCAGCAGCATAGGGCAGGGAACTAATGAAAAACTGTTTTTT
>TRBV2|NA|TRBJ2-7|NA
CASSEALGAGKQYF
TGTGCCAGCAGTGAAGCTCTGGGGGCGGGAAAGCAGTACTTC
>TRBV6-6|NA|TRBJ1-5|once
CASSYSIWTEGQPQHF
TGTGCCAGCAGTTACTCGATTTGGACAGAGGGACAGCCCCAGCATTTT
>TRBV14|TRBD2|TRBJ2-5|NA
CASGAGPVETQYF
TGTGCCAGCGGAGCGGGACCCGTCGAGACCCAGTACTTC
>TRBV7-9|NA|TRBJ1-4|NA
CASTGYGNEKLFF
TGTGCCAGCACCGGATATGGTAATGAAAAACTGTTTTTT
>TRBV5-1|NA|TRBJ1-1|NA
CASSRPAGDTEAFF
TGCGCCAGCAGCCGTCCAGCAGGGGACACTGAAGCTTTCTTT
>TRBV29-1|TRBD2|TRBJ2-7|NA
CSVESRGSSYYEQYF
TGCAGCGTTGAATCCCGCGGGAGCTCCTACTACGAGCAGTACTTC